Only a few counts were recorded for the clone carrying this TCR beta chain. What it binds is unknown. The sample originates from a study of response to subunit inactivated influenza vaccine. V was clipped by 2 bases and J by 10 bases, with 12 bases between them. This CDR3 contains 13 residues. CDR1 ENHRY and CDR2 SYGVKD come from the germline V gene. TCRdb recomputed calls from the RT-PCR reads with MiXCR, one row per CDR3 protein. Seen here are approximately 500,000 distinct CDR3 sequences, roughly 25% observed once, and the top ten hold about 2.8%. The study's findings and limits: Authors suggested few new T cells are recruited by each seasonal influenza vaccination.

These same records also appear under a second study, on T cells expressing NK-cell markers. That paper adds: The cDNA for TCR beta came from 5'RACE template switching with UMIs.

The source is a man aged 50-59 years who received an inactivated influenza vaccine. Here the sequenced sample was CD4+ T cells sorted from PBMCs, taken about 12 days after vaccination. The chain employs TRBV10-3 and TRBJ2-1, with D maybe TRBD1 (6 bases). The CDR3 nucleotides read TGTGCCATCAGTGAGACAGGGACGAACGAGCAGTTCTTC. Protein product: CAISETGTNEQFF.